This TCR beta chain was sequenced in a study of PD-L1 blockade in urothelial cancer. Study at large: After treatment start, blood was analyzed at 3 weeks (second dose) and at 6 weeks. Counts from blood samples showed a median of approximately 150,000 T cells. Study-wide results and limits: Pretreatment clonality of the blood TCR repertoire below the median was predictive of superior survival. Greater 3-week expansion of tumor-associated blood clones was recorded for durable-benefit patients.

Germline V gene sequence: CDR1 SQVTM, CDR2 ANQGSEA. The V and J ends lost 6 bases and 4 bases, in that order; junction bases with no gene match: 6. The CDR3 length is 13 residues. Time point meaning: pretreatment peripheral blood. For this clone: Its antigen is unidentified.

Assay used: immunoSEQ multiplex PCR; TCRdb lists only in-frame clones, some missing. The data hold 35,000 to 40,000 clones, with roughly 82% observed a single time. The receptor's source is a man aged 55 to 70 with urothelial cancer. Sequenced material: PBMCs, taken around atezolizumab (anti-PD-L1) treatment. V and J are TRBV29-1 and TRBJ1-5, with 7 bases that match TRBD1. CDR3 coding DNA: TGCAGCGTAGCGACAGGGTGGAATCAGCCCCAGCATTTT. Protein: CSVATGWNQPQHF.